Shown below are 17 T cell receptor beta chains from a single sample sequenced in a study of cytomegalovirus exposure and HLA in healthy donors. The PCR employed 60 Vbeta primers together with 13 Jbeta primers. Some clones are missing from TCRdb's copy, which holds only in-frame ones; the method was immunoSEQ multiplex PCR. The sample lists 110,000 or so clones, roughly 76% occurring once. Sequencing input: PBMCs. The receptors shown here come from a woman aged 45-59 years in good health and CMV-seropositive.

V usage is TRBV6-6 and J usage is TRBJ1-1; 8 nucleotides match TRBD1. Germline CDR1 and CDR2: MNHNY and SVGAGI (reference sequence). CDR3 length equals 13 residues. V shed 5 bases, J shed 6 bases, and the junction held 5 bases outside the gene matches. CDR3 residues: CASSTRTGPEAFF. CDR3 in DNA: TGTGCCAGCAGTACCAGGACAGGGCCTGAAGCTTTCTTT.

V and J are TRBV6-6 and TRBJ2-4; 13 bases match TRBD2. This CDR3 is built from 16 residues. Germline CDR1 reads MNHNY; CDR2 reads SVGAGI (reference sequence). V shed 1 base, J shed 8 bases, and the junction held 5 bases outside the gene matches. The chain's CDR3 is CASSYFGLAGEDIQYF. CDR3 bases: TGTGCCAGCAGTTACTTTGGACTAGCGGGGGAGGACATTCAGTACTTC.

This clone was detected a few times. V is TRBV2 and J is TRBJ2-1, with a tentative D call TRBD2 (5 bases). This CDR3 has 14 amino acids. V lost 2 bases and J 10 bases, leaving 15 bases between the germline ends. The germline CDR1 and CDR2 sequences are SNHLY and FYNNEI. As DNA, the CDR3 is TGTGCCAGCAGTGAAACTAGTTCCGGCGGGGAGCAGTTCTTC. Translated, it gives CASSETSSGGEQFF.

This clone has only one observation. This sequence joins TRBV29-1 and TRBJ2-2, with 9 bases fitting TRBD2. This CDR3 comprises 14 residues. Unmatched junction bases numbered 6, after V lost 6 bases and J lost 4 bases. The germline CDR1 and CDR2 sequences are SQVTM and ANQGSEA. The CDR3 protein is CSVALAGRTGELFF. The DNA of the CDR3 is TGCAGCGTCGCTCTAGCGGGGCGCACCGGGGAGCTGTTTTTT.

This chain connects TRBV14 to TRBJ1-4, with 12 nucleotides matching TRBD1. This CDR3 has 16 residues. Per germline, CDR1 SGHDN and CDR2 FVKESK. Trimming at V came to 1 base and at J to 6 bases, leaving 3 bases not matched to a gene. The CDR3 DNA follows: TGTGCCAGCAGCCAAGCAGGGACAGGGGGCTATGAAAAACTGTTTTTT. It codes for CASSQAGTGGYEKLFF.

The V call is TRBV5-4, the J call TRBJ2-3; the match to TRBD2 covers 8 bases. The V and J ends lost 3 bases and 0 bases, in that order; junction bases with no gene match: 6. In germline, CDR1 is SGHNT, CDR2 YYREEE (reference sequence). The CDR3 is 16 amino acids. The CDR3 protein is CASSSSSGSSTDTQYF. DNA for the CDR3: TGTGCCAGCAGCTCCTCTAGCGGGTCTAGCACAGATACGCAGTATTTT.

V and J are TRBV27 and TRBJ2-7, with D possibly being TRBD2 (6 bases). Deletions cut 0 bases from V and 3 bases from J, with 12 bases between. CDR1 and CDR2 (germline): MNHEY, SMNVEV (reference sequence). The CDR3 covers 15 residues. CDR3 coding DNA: TGTGCCAGCAGTTTATCGCCCTCTAGCGTCTACGAGCAGTACTTC. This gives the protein CASSLSPSSVYEQYF.

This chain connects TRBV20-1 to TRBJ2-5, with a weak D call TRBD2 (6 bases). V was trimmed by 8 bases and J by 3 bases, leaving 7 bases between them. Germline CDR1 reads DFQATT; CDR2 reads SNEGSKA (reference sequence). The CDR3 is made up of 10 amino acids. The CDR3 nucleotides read TGCAGTTGGAGGGAAGAGACCCAGTACTTC. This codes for CSWREETQYF.

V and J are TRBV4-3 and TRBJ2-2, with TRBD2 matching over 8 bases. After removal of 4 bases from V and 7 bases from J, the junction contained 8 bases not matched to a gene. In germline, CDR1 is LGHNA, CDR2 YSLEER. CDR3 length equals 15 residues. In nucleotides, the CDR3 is TGCGCCAGCAGCCGGATGGGACTAGGCGACGGGGAGCTGTTTTTT. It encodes CASSRMGLGDGELFF.

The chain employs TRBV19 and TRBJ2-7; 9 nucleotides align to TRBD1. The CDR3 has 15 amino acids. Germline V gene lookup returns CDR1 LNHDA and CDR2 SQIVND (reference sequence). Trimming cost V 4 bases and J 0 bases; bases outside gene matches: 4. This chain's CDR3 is CASSKGQGISYEQYF. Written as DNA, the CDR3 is TGTGCCAGTAGTAAAGGACAGGGGATCTCCTACGAGCAGTACTTC. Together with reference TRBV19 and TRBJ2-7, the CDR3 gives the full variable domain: DGGITQSPKYLFRKEGQNVTLSCEQNLNHDAMYWYRQDPGQGLRLIYYSQIVNDFQKGDIAEGYSVSREKKESFPLTVTSAQKNPTAFYLCASSKGQGISYEQYFGPGTRLTVT.

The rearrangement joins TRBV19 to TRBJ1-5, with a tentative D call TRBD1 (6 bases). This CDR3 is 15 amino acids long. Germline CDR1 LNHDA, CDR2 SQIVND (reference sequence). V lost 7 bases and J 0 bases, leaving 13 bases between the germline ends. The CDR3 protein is CASTPPGVSNQPQHF. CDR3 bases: TGTGCCAGTACCCCCCCAGGGGTTAGCAATCAGCCCCAGCATTTT.

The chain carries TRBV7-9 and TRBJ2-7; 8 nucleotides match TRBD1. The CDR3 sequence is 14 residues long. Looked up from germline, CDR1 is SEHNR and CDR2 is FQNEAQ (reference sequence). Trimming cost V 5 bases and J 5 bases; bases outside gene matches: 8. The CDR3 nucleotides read TGTGCCAGCAGCCAGTCAGGGGGCACGGACGAGCAGTACTTC. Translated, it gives CASSQSGGTDEQYF.

CDR3 region: CATSRDAETQYF. The DNA for the CDR3 is TGTGCCACCAGCAGAGATGCGGAGACCCAGTACTTC. The gene calls are TRBV15 and TRBJ2-5, with D hard to call. Germline loops: CDR1 LNHNV, CDR2 YYDKDF (reference sequence). This CDR3 is built from 12 residues. V dropped 0 bases and J dropped 5 bases, with 4 bases sitting between them.

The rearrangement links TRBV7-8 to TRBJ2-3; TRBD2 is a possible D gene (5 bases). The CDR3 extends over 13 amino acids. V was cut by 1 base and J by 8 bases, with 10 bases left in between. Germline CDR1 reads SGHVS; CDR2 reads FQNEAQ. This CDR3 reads CASSLDPTSTQYF. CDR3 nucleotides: TGTGCCAGCAGCTTAGACCCAACTAGTACGCAGTATTTT. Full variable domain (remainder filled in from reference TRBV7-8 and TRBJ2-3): GAGVSQSPRYKVAKRGQDVALRCDPISGHVSLFWYQQALGQGPEFLTYFQNEAQLDKSGLPSDRFFAERPEGSVSTLKIQRTQQEDSAVYLCASSLDPTSTQYFGPGTRLTVL.

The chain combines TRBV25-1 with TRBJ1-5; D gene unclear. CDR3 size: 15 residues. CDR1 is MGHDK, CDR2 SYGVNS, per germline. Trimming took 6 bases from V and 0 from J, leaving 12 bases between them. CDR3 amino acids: CASREGGYSNQPQHF. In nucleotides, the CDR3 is TGTGCCAGCAGAGAGGGTGGTTATAGCAATCAGCCCCAGCATTTT.

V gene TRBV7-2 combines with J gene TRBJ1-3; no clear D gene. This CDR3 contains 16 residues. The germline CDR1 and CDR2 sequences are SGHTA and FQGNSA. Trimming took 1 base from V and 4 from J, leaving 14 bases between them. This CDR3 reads CASSLVGGYFGNTIYF. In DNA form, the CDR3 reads TGTGCCAGCAGCTTAGTCGGCGGGTATTTCGGAAACACCATATATTTT.

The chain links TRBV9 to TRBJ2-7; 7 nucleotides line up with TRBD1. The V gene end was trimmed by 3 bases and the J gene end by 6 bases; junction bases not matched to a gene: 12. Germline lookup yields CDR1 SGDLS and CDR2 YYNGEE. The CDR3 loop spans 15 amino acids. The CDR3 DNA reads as TGTGCCAGCAGCGGGCCCGGACAGGACCCCGGCGAGCAGTACTTC. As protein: CASSGPGQDPGEQYF. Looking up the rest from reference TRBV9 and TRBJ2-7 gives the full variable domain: DSGVTQTPKHLITATGQRVTLRCSPRSGDLSVYWYQQSLDQGLQFLIQYYNGEERAKGNILERFSAQQFPDLHSELNLSSLELGDSALYFCASSGPGQDPGEQYFGPGTRLTVT.